These 32 T cell receptor beta chains were all obtained from the same sample, sequenced in a study of blood T cell repertoires in COVID-19. Assay: immunoSEQ multiplex PCR; the TCRdb copy retains only in-frame clones and omits some. The repertoire holds under 150,000 clones, 60% to 85% seen once, with 4.5% in the top ten. The sample consisted of peripheral blood. All receptors derive from an elderly woman with active or convalescent COVID-19.

The chain couples TRBV9 to TRBJ2-2; maybe TRBD1 (7 bases). V was clipped by 4 bases and J by 0 bases, with 13 bases between them. The length of the CDR3 is 16 residues. CDR1 is SGDLS and CDR2 is YYNGEE in the germline V gene. CDR3: CASSRGRGANTGELFF. CDR3 nucleotides: TGTGCCAGCAGCAGGGGGCGGGGCGCGAACACCGGGGAGCTGTTTTTT.

The gene calls are TRBV6-5 and TRBJ1-5, with D maybe TRBD1 (5 bases). Trimming stripped 6 bases from V and 3 bases from J, with 12 bases between. There are 14 residues in the CDR3. Germline V CDR1 and CDR2: MNHEY, SVGAGI. For the CDR3, the DNA is TGTGCCAGCAGACCCGGACACTTCAATCAGCCCCAGCATTTT. Encoded protein: CASRPGHFNQPQHF.

The chain combines TRBV5-1 with TRBJ2-2; no firm D call. This CDR3 is 15 amino acids long. V was cut by 2 bases and J by 4 bases, with 12 bases left in between. CDR1 and CDR2 (germline): SGHRS, YFSETQ. In DNA form, the CDR3 reads TGCGCCAGCAGCTTTGAGGCAGACGGCACCGGGGAGCTGTTTTTT. Amino acids: CASSFEADGTGELFF.

The V and J genes are TRBV3-1 (or the pseudogene TRBV3-2) and TRBJ2-5; 11 bases align to TRBD2. Germline assignment: CDR1 LGHDT and CDR2 YNNKEL (reference sequence). The CDR3 contains 16 residues. Trimming removed 6 bases from V and 9 bases from J; junction bases left unmatched: 15. CDR3 amino acids: CASRPSVAGGPSAQYF. The CDR3 bases are TGTGCCAGCAGACCTAGCGTAGCGGGGGGGCCGTCGGCCCAGTACTTC.

The rearrangement uses TRBV6-1 and TRBJ1-2; 7 nucleotides agree with TRBD1. The CDR3 consists of 17 residues. V lost 4 bases and J lost 1; bases outside the gene matches: 12. Germline CDR1 and CDR2: MNHNS and SASEGT. CDR3 region: CASSGPGQQTFNYGYTF. CDR3 sequence (DNA): TGTGCCAGCAGTGGTCCGGGACAGCAAACTTTTAACTATGGCTACACCTTC.

This chain joins TRBV10-2 and TRBJ2-1, with 10 bases identical to TRBD2. The CDR3 has 16 residues. V shed 1 base, J shed 4 bases, and the junction held 4 bases outside the gene matches. The germline V gene encodes CDR1 WSHSY and CDR2 SAAADI. The DNA of the CDR3 is TGCGCCAGCAGTGAGTTCCCTAGCGGGGGATACAATGAGCAGTTCTTC. Amino acids: CASSEFPSGGYNEQFF.

This chain joins TRBV11-2 and TRBJ2-6; 9 bases agree with TRBD1. V shed 4 bases, J shed 1 base, and the junction held 8 bases outside the gene matches. The CDR3 is made up of 18 amino acids. Germline V gene sequence: CDR1 SGHAT, CDR2 FQNNGV. CDR3 protein: CASSYRIGTGSGANVLTF. As DNA, the CDR3 is TGTGCCAGCAGCTACCGGATAGGGACAGGGTCTGGGGCCAACGTCCTGACTTTC. Using reference TRBV11-2 and TRBJ2-6 for the parts outside the CDR3, the full variable domain is EAGVAQSPRYKIIEKRQSVAFWCNPISGHATLYWYQQILGQGPKLLIQFQNNGVVDDSQLPKDRFSAERLKGVDSTLKIQPAKLEDSAVYLCASSYRIGTGSGANVLTFGAGSRLTVL.

This sequence joins TRBV28 and TRBJ1-4; D possibly corresponds to TRBD1 (5 bases). The CDR3 is 16 amino acids. V lost 4 bases, J lost 2 bases, and 14 bases lay in between. CDR1 and CDR2 from the germline V gene are MDHEN and SYDVKM. The CDR3 loop is CASSSPRGDTNEKLFF. The CDR3 bases are TGTGCCAGCAGTTCCCCCCGGGGGGACACTAATGAAAAACTGTTTTTT.

The chain uses TRBV21-1 and TRBJ1-2; TRBD1, the D gene given by the table, was not confirmed from the DNA. TRBV21-1 is described as a pseudogene. CDR3 length equals 16 residues. The CDR3 here is CASSPPGDRRNYGYTF. Here the CDR3 DNA reads TGTGCCAGCAGCCCCCCTGGGGACAGGAGAAATTATGGCTACACCTTC.

This chain links TRBV28 with TRBJ2-2; maybe TRBD1 (6 bases). Germline assignment: CDR1 MDHEN and CDR2 SYDVKM. CDR3 size: 14 residues. V was clipped by 6 bases and J by 5 bases, with 13 bases between them. The CDR3 spells CASSPGHDTGELFF. The CDR3 DNA is TGTGCCAGCAGCCCGGGACACGATACCGGGGAGCTGTTTTTT.

This clone was counted once. The J gene is TRBJ2-7, the V gene TRBV11-2, with 12 bases that match TRBD1. This CDR3 spans 15 amino acids. V dropped 4 bases and J dropped 3; count of bases not matched to a gene: 4. Germline values: CDR1 SGHAT, CDR2 FQNNGV. This CDR3 reads CASSSGTGGVYEQYF. Here the CDR3 DNA reads TGTGCCAGCAGCTCGGGGACAGGGGGCGTCTACGAGCAGTACTTC.

This clone was counted only a few times. The J gene is TRBJ1-5, the V gene TRBV27; D might be TRBD1 (5 bases). Per the germline V gene, CDR1 is MNHEY and CDR2 is SMNVEV (reference sequence). CDR3 size: 13 residues. The germline V and J ends were trimmed by 6 bases and 6 bases, with 12 bases remaining between them. This chain's CDR3 is CASSRVYGQPQHF. The CDR3 bases are TGTGCCAGCAGCAGGGTTTACGGTCAGCCCCAGCATTTT.

J is TRBJ1-2 and V is TRBV5-4, with TRBD1 as a possible D gene (6 bases). Germline V lookup: CDR1 SGHNT, CDR2 YYREEE (reference sequence). The CDR3 totals 13 residues. Trimming removed 0 bases at V and 6 bases at J, with 9 bases between. CDR3 sequence (DNA): TGTGCCAGCAGCTTGGCAGGGGTGGATGGCTACACCTTC. This codes for CASSLAGVDGYTF.

The J gene is TRBJ1-1, the V gene TRBV5-4; D not certain. The V and J ends lost 6 bases and 1 base respectively, with 10 bases between them. The CDR3 runs to 13 residues. Germline CDR1 SGHNT, CDR2 YYREEE (reference sequence). CDR3 sequence reads: CASKIRGNTEAFF. The CDR3, as DNA: TGTGCCAGCAAAATCCGGGGGAACACTGAAGCTTTCTTT.

The chain carries TRBV7-9 and TRBJ2-1; 7 positions match TRBD1. The CDR3 covers 17 residues. Germline V gene data show CDR1 as SEHNR and CDR2 as FQNEAQ (reference sequence). V lost 5 bases to trimming and J lost 6 bases; unmatched junction nucleotides: 16. The CDR3 reads CASSPLYGQAVGNEQFF. The CDR3 nucleotides are TGTGCCAGCAGCCCCTTATATGGACAGGCGGTCGGCAATGAGCAGTTCTTC.

The rearrangement joins TRBV21-1 to TRBJ1-2; the D call in the table, TRBD1, was not verified against the DNA. TRBV21-1 is a recognized pseudogene. The CDR3 is 14 residues long. The DNA of the CDR3 is TGTGCCAGCACCAGAATGACAGGGGGCCTTGGCTACACCTTC. Protein sequence: CASTRMTGGLGYTF.

The V and J genes are TRBV7-3 and TRBJ1-4, with 9 bases fitting TRBD1. The CDR3 has 16 amino acids. J lost 3 bases, V lost 2 bases, and 4 bases had no gene match. Germline CDR1 reads SGHTA; CDR2 reads FQGTGA. The CDR3 DNA is TGTGCCAGCAGCTTAGGGACAGGGCTCCCTAATGAAAAACTGTTTTTT. It yields the protein CASSLGTGLPNEKLFF.

J is TRBJ1-2 and V is TRBV4-2, with TRBD1 identical over 7 bases. J gave up 3 bases and V 0 bases, and 10 bases lay outside the gene matches. Per germline, CDR1 LGHNA and CDR2 YNFKEQ. This CDR3 has 17 amino acids. The CDR3 sequence is CASSQDQAGGVDYGYTF. CDR3 in DNA: TGTGCCAGCAGCCAAGATCAAGCAGGGGGAGTAGACTATGGCTACACCTTC.

V and J are TRBV18 and TRBJ2-7; tentative D call: TRBD1 (6 bases). The germline V gene has CDR1 KGHSH and CDR2 LQKENI. Deletions cut 5 bases from V and 1 base from J, with 18 bases between. CDR3 length: 16 residues. CDR3 nucleotide sequence: TGTGCCAGCTCATCCTACACCGGGACACAATCCTACGAGCAGTACTTC. Translation gives CASSSYTGTQSYEQYF.

A note on this clone: One end of the junction does not line up with germline, which may come from a read error. This sequence joins TRBV27 and TRBJ1-1; 7 positions match TRBD1. The V gene's germline CDR1 is MNHEY and CDR2 SMNVEV (reference sequence). CDR3 length: 13 residues. The DNA of the CDR3 is TGTGCCAGCAGCCCATATAGGGGGCCCGAAGCTCTCTTT. Encoded protein: CASSPYRGPEALF.

The chain employs TRBV3-1 (or the pseudogene TRBV3-2) and TRBJ2-5; possible D gene TRBD2, 7 bases. V was clipped by 8 bases and J by 5 bases, with 24 bases between them. Germline CDR1 and CDR2: LGHDT and YNNKEL (reference sequence). The CDR3 covers 16 residues. CDR3 residues: CASSKPAGAPVETQYF. The CDR3 nucleotides read TGTGCCAGCTCGAAGCCGGCGGGGGCCCCGGTGGAGACCCAGTACTTC.

The chain has TRBV4-1 and TRBJ1-4, with D possibly being TRBD1 (6 bases). Between the trimmed V and J ends, which lost 1 base and 8 bases, there was a span of 17 bases. CDR3 length: 16 residues. From germline, CDR1 is MGHRA and CDR2 YSYEKL. This CDR3 reads CASSQGLQGRGEKLFF. In DNA, the CDR3 is TGCGCCAGCAGCCAAGGGTTACAGGGTCGAGGAGAAAAACTGTTTTTT.

The chain recombines TRBV3-1 (or the pseudogene TRBV3-2) with TRBJ1-1; 9 positions match TRBD1. The CDR3 covers 13 residues. V lost 3 bases and J lost 4; bases outside the gene matches: 0. CDR1 is LGHDT, CDR2 YNNKEL, per germline (reference sequence). The CDR3 is CASSQDRGTEAFF. Here the CDR3 DNA reads TGTGCCAGCAGCCAGGACAGGGGCACTGAAGCTTTCTTT.

The rearrangement links TRBV30 to TRBJ1-1; tentatively, D is TRBD1 (5 bases). CDR3 size: 14 residues. The V gene's germline CDR1 is GTSNPN and CDR2 SVGIG (reference sequence). Trimming left V 0 bases short and J 4 bases short, with 12 bases between. The CDR3 bases are TGTGCCTGGAGTGTGGGGGGTAGGAGCACTGAAGCTTTCTTT. It yields the protein CAWSVGGRSTEAFF.

This chain uses TRBV19 with TRBJ1-5; D might be TRBD1 (5 bases). CDR1 is LNHDA, CDR2 SQIVND, per germline (reference sequence). Trimming cost V 6 bases and J 5 bases, with 11 bases left between them. The CDR3 totals 13 residues. The chain's CDR3 is CASRDDSHQPQHF. CDR3 sequence (DNA): TGTGCCAGTAGAGACGACAGCCATCAGCCCCAGCATTTT. The full variable domain, in which reference TRBV19 and TRBJ1-5 provide the parts outside the CDR3, is DGGITQSPKYLFRKEGQNVTLSCEQNLNHDAMYWYRQDPGQGLRLIYYSQIVNDFQKGDIAEGYSVSREKKESFPLTVTSAQKNPTAFYLCASRDDSHQPQHFGDGTRLSIL.

This clone was found a few times. The gene calls are TRBV6-2 or TRBV6-3 and TRBJ2-3; D possibly corresponds to TRBD1 (6 bases). Trimming left V 1 base short and J 0 bases short, with 17 bases between. This CDR3 contains 18 residues. Germline V lookup: CDR1 MNHEY, CDR2 SVGEGT. CDR3 nucleotide sequence: TGTGCCAGCAGTTACTGGACCGGGACACCAGGAAGCACAGATACGCAGTATTTT. Encoded protein: CASSYWTGTPGSTDTQYF.

This clone was recorded a few times. The CDR3 spells CASSPRDRAQYEQYF. CDR3 nucleotide sequence: TGTGCCAGCAGCCCCCGGGACAGGGCGCAATACGAGCAGTACTTC. The gene calls are TRBV16 and TRBJ2-7; TRBD1 matches at 9 bases. The CDR3 extends over 15 amino acids. Germline values: CDR1 KGHSY, CDR2 FQNENV. The junction had 8 bases not matched to a gene; V was cut back by 4 bases and J by 4 bases.

The V call is TRBV29-1, the J call TRBJ2-3, with TRBD2 matching over 10 bases. The CDR3 runs 17 residues. The germline V gene has CDR1 SQVTM and CDR2 ANQGSEA. V gave up 6 bases and J gave up 2 bases; unmatched junction bases: 14. CDR3 sequence: CSVVAGGGRTYTDTQYF. The CDR3 DNA sequence: TGCAGCGTAGTAGCGGGGGGCGGGAGGACCTACACAGATACGCAGTATTTT.

The V and J genes are TRBV5-6 and TRBJ2-3; TRBD1 aligns across 12 bases. This CDR3 is built from 17 residues. Germline loops: CDR1 SGHDT, CDR2 YYEEEE. J gave up 4 bases and V 3 bases, and 9 bases lay outside the gene matches. CDR3 sequence: CASSSYRDRGRADTQYF. The CDR3 DNA sequence: TGTGCCAGCAGCTCCTACCGGGACAGGGGGCGCGCAGATACGCAGTATTTT.

This clone has a handful of counts. This rearrangement joins TRBV5-1 to TRBJ1-2; the match to TRBD1 covers 7 bases. The CDR3 covers 13 residues. CDR1 and CDR2 (germline): SGHRS, YFSETQ. Trimming took 3 bases from V and 8 from J; bases not matched to a gene: 7. Written as DNA, the CDR3 is TGCGCCAGCAGCTCCGGGACAGTTCTGGGCTACACCTTC. Encoded protein: CASSSGTVLGYTF.

This chain uses TRBV2 with TRBJ1-1; 8 positions agree with TRBD1. Germline V gives CDR1 SNHLY, CDR2 FYNNEI. This CDR3 has 14 amino acids. V was pared by 5 bases and J by 3 bases, with 5 bases of the junction left unmatched. This CDR3 reads CASSQGAFYTEAFF. The CDR3, as DNA: TGTGCCAGCAGTCAGGGGGCATTTTACACTGAAGCTTTCTTT. The variable domain in full, completed from reference TRBV2 and TRBJ1-1, reads EPEVTQTPSHQVTQMGQEVILRCVPISNHLYFYWYRQILGQKVEFLVSFYNNEISEKSEIFDDQFSVERPDGSNFTLKIRSTKLEDSAMYFCASSQGAFYTEAFFGQGTRLTVV.

The rearrangement links TRBV14 to TRBJ2-1; TRBD1 matches 8 bases. The CDR3 spans 15 residues. Trimming removed 4 bases from V and 6 bases from J; junction bases left unmatched: 8. CDR1 is SGHDN, CDR2 FVKESK, per germline. CDR3 nucleotide sequence: TGTGCCAGCAGCCTCCCGGCAGGGGGCATCAATGAGCAGTTCTTC. Its protein is CASSLPAGGINEQFF.